A single sample is the source of the 26 T cell receptor beta chains below, sequenced in a study of cytomegalovirus exposure and HLA in healthy donors. Clones were sequenced by immunoSEQ multiplex PCR, and TCRdb holds only the in-frame ones, with some missing. Of some 240,000 clones in the sample, more than 75% were seen once. The sequencing sample was made of PBMCs. These TCRs come from a woman aged 18 to 35 in good health and CMV-seropositive.

The genes are TRBV5-6 and TRBJ2-6, with 12 positions matching TRBD2. The V gene's germline CDR1 is SGHDT and CDR2 YYEEEE. CDR3 length: 17 residues. J gave up 0 bases and V 6 bases, and 4 bases lay outside the gene matches. The CDR3 is CASTRLAGVSGANVLTF. The CDR3 region has the DNA TGTGCCAGCACTCGACTAGCGGGGGTCTCTGGGGCCAACGTCCTGACTTTC.

The CDR3 DNA reads as TGTGCCAGCAGCCAATTCGGGACACCAGTCTATGGCTACACCTTC. It encodes CASSQFGTPVYGYTF. The chain is built from TRBV16 and TRBJ1-2; TRBD1 is a possible D gene (6 bases). With 1 base removed from V and 4 bases from J, the gap between germline ends came to 13 bases. CDR1 and CDR2 (germline): KGHSY, FQNENV. This CDR3 spans 15 amino acids.

The rearrangement links TRBV9 to TRBJ2-3; 9 bases agree with TRBD2. The V segment lost 0 bases and the J segment 6 bases; nucleotides outside the gene matches: 11. The germline gives CDR1 SGDLS, CDR2 YYNGEE. The CDR3 sequence is 17 residues long. This CDR3 is CASSVERTSEPRDTQYF. CDR3 bases: TGTGCCAGCAGCGTAGAGAGGACTAGCGAGCCTCGGGATACGCAGTATTTT.

To note about this clone: One end of the junction is discordant with germline, which a read error may explain. The chain carries TRBV13 and TRBJ1-2; 7 bases agree with TRBD1. The CDR3 extends over 13 amino acids. The V gene's germline CDR1 is PRHDT and CDR2 FYEKMQ (reference sequence). CDR3 in DNA: TGTGCCAGCAGCGTAGGGGGCATCGATGGCTACACCTTC. Translated: CASSVGGIDGYTF.

The chain combines TRBV7-6 with TRBJ2-1; no reliable D call. The CDR3 spans 15 residues. The germline gives CDR1 SGHVS, CDR2 FNYEAQ. V gave up 1 base and J gave up 0 bases, with 7 bases separating them. The CDR3 region is CASSLVPSSYNEQFF. In nucleotides, the CDR3 is TGTGCCAGCAGCTTAGTACCCAGCTCCTACAATGAGCAGTTCTTC.

This sequence joins TRBV27 and TRBJ2-7; D ambiguous. V was pared by 3 bases and J by 2 bases, with 11 bases between. Germline lookup yields CDR1 MNHEY and CDR2 SMNVEV (reference sequence). The CDR3 loop spans 14 amino acids. The CDR3 DNA sequence: TGTGCCAGCAGTTTTTCAGGTCGTGCCTACGAGCAGTACTTC. It encodes CASSFSGRAYEQYF.

The CDR3 loop reads CASSAADRLNTEAFF. CDR3 in DNA: TGTGCCAGTAGCGCCGCGGACAGACTGAACACTGAAGCTTTCTTT. J is TRBJ1-1 and V is TRBV19; D is perhaps TRBD1 (6 bases). Germline loops: CDR1 LNHDA, CDR2 SQIVND (reference sequence). Trimming removed 6 bases from V and 0 bases from J, with 14 bases in between. There are 15 residues in the CDR3. Full variable domain (rest looked up from reference TRBV19 and TRBJ1-1): DGGITQSPKYLFRKEGQNVTLSCEQNLNHDAMYWYRQDPGQGLRLIYYSQIVNDFQKGDIAEGYSVSREKKESFPLTVTSAQKNPTAFYLCASSAADRLNTEAFFGQGTRLTVV.

This clone was seen a handful of times. The chain employs TRBV7-9 and TRBJ2-5, with 9 bases that match TRBD1. In germline, CDR1 is SEHNR, CDR2 FQNEAQ (reference sequence). J was trimmed by 7 bases and V by 2 bases; bases with no gene match: 8. The CDR3 contains 15 residues. CDR3 residues: CASSLPGQGYGTQYF. The CDR3 bases are TGTGCCAGCAGCTTACCTGGACAGGGGTACGGGACCCAGTACTTC.

The CDR3 sequence: CASSRPGQGNYGYTF. DNA for the CDR3: TGCGCCAGCAGCCGACCGGGACAGGGGAACTATGGCTACACCTTC. This chain uses TRBV4-1 with TRBJ1-2; 10 positions match TRBD1. After removal of 4 bases from V and 2 bases from J, the junction contained 4 bases not matched to a gene. The CDR3 has 15 amino acids. Germline CDR1 reads MGHRA; CDR2 reads YSYEKL.

J is TRBJ2-2 and V is TRBV5-1, with 9 bases aligning to TRBD1. V gave up 3 bases and J gave up 0 bases; unmatched junction bases: 6. This CDR3 contains 17 residues. Germline V gene data show CDR1 as SGHRS and CDR2 as YFSETQ. CDR3 nucleotide sequence: TGCGCCAGCAGCTGGGGGGGGACAGGGACGAACACCGGGGAGCTGTTTTTT. This codes for CASSWGGTGTNTGELFF.

This chain joins TRBV7-2 and TRBJ1-1, with 8 bases lining up with TRBD1. The germline CDR1 and CDR2 sequences are SGHTA and FQGNSA. The J segment lost 2 bases and the V segment lost 3 bases, leaving 2 bases of the junction unmatched. The CDR3 is 14 residues long. The CDR3 sequence: CASSLTGANTEAFF. CDR3 coding DNA: TGTGCCAGCAGCTTGACAGGGGCTAACACTGAAGCTTTCTTT.

The J gene is TRBJ2-2, the V gene TRBV5-4, with 14 positions matching TRBD2. From germline, CDR1 is SGHNT and CDR2 YYREEE (reference sequence). Trimming removed 2 bases from V and 8 bases from J; junction bases left unmatched: 8. The CDR3 runs to 17 residues. CDR3 nucleotides: TGTGCCAGCAGCTTAAAGACTAGCGGGAGGGGAACGGGGGAGCTGTTTTTT. This sequence encodes CASSLKTSGRGTGELFF.

The chain uses TRBV6-5 and TRBJ2-7; D possibly corresponds to TRBD1 (5 bases). This CDR3 has 14 amino acids. Germline V gene data show CDR1 as MNHEY and CDR2 as SVGAGI. Trimming took off 6 bases at V and 1 base at J, with 13 bases between the two ends. DNA of the CDR3: TGTGCCAGCAGCCAGGGATTAATTTCCTACGAGCAGTACTTC. This encodes CASSQGLISYEQYF.

The chain joins TRBV10-2 to TRBJ1-2, with 7 bases lining up with TRBD1. CDR1 and CDR2 from the germline V gene are WSHSY and SAAADI. This CDR3 contains 14 residues. V was pared by 3 bases and J by 11 bases, with 12 bases of the junction left unmatched. In DNA, the CDR3 is TGCGCCAGCAGTGACCGGGACAGTCCTATGTGGTACACCTTC. Protein sequence: CASSDRDSPMWYTF.

This chain connects TRBV7-9 to TRBJ2-7, with D hard to call. The ends were cut back, 5 bases at V and 7 bases at J, with 12 bases in the middle. This CDR3 comprises 12 residues. The germline V gene encodes CDR1 SEHNR and CDR2 FQNEAQ (reference sequence). The CDR3 reads CASSILTREQYF. Here the CDR3 DNA reads TGTGCCAGCAGCATACTGACGAGGGAGCAGTACTTC.

About this clone itself: One end of the junction is discordant with germline, which a read error may explain. The chain employs TRBV15 and TRBJ2-5, with 10 bases that match TRBD1. The CDR3 extends over 13 amino acids. CDR1 LNHNV and CDR2 YYDKDF come from the germline V gene (reference sequence). CDR3 residues: CAARTGGQETQYF. As DNA, the CDR3 is TGTGCCGCCAGGACAGGGGGACAAGAGACCCAGTACTTC. Filled out from reference TRBV15 and TRBJ2-5, the complete variable domain reads DAMVIQNPRYQVTQFGKPVTLSCSQTLNHNVMYWYQQKSSQAPKLLFHYYDKDFNNEADTPDNFQSRRPNTSFCFLDIRSPGLGDTAMYLCAARTGGQETQYFGPGTRLLVL.

V and J are TRBV7-9 and TRBJ1-1; no clear D. The CDR3 runs 19 residues. Germline assignment: CDR1 SEHNR and CDR2 FQNEAQ (reference sequence). Trimming pared 5 bases from V and 0 bases from J, leaving 25 bases between. CDR3 coding DNA: TGTGCCAGCAGCACACGCTTCATTCCGGGTCCAGTTATGAACACTGAAGCTTTCTTT. This gives the protein CASSTRFIPGPVMNTEAFF.

Points on this clone: The junction and the germline gene differ at one end; a read error may be behind it. This chain joins TRBV7-7 and TRBJ2-5; a possible D gene is TRBD2 (6 bases). CDR1 is SSHAT and CDR2 is FNYEAQ in the germline V gene (reference sequence). CDR3 length equals 15 residues. The CDR3 reads CASSLNSGGQETQYF. The CDR3 DNA reads as TGTGCTAGCAGCTTAAATAGCGGAGGTCAAGAGACCCAGTACTTC.

J is TRBJ1-1 and V is TRBV13; D remains unclear. This CDR3 region has 15 residues. V lost 1 base, J lost 4 bases, and 13 bases lay in between. Germline assignment: CDR1 PRHDT and CDR2 FYEKMQ (reference sequence). Written as DNA, the CDR3 is TGTGCCAGCAGCTTAGTTCAGTGGCGGGTCACTGAAGCTTTCTTT. Encoded protein: CASSLVQWRVTEAFF.

This chain connects TRBV5-1 to TRBJ1-4, with TRBD1 identical over 9 bases. CDR1 is SGHRS, CDR2 YFSETQ, per germline. This CDR3 contains 15 residues. V trimming: 9 bases; J trimming: 8 bases; junction bases outside the gene matches: 14. Written as DNA, the CDR3 is TGCGCCACGGCTTGGGGGACAGGGTCAACGGAAAAACTGTTTTTT. Translating it yields CATAWGTGSTEKLFF.

The chain recombines TRBV5-6 with TRBJ2-5, with D possibly TRBD1 on 5 matching bases. Germline V gene data show CDR1 as SGHDT and CDR2 as YYEEEE. The V and J ends lost 4 bases and 4 bases respectively, with 23 bases between them. The CDR3 consists of 17 residues. CDR3 amino acids: CASSPGPPLGVRETQYF. Written as DNA, the CDR3 is TGTGCCAGCAGCCCCGGTCCTCCGCTAGGGGTGAGAGAGACCCAGTACTTC.

The V and J genes are TRBV5-4 and TRBJ2-5; D perhaps matches TRBD2 (5 bases). V was clipped by 4 bases and J by 0 bases, with 10 bases between them. The CDR3 loop spans 14 amino acids. Germline V gene data show CDR1 as SGHNT and CDR2 as YYREEE (reference sequence). CDR3 DNA sequence: TGTGCCAGCAGCCACGCGGACTACCAAGAGACCCAGTACTTC. Translation gives CASSHADYQETQYF.

The chain employs TRBV27 and TRBJ1-4; D is perhaps TRBD1 (5 bases). The CDR3 has 13 amino acids. Trimming pared 6 bases from V and 0 bases from J, leaving 5 bases between. Germline V CDR1 and CDR2: MNHEY, SMNVEV (reference sequence). The CDR3 nucleotides are TGTGCCAGCAGGACAGCAACTAATGAAAAACTGTTTTTT. Protein sequence: CASRTATNEKLFF.

The chain couples TRBV4-1 to TRBJ2-3; TRBD2 aligns across 9 bases. CDR3 size: 19 residues. Germline values: CDR1 MGHRA, CDR2 YSYEKL. The junction had 14 bases not matched to a gene; V was cut back by 2 bases and J by 2 bases. In DNA, the CDR3 is TGCGCCAGCAGCCAAAATTTAGCGGGAGTACGACATCTCACAGATACGCAGTATTTT. Translating it yields CASSQNLAGVRHLTDTQYF.

CDR3 in amino acids: CASSPYSGSGNTIYF. Here the CDR3 DNA reads TGCGCCAGCAGCCCGTACAGTGGCTCTGGAAACACCATATATTTT. The chain uses TRBV4-1 and TRBJ1-3; D not resolved. Looked up from germline, CDR1 is MGHRA and CDR2 is YSYEKL. Trimming left V 4 bases short and J 0 bases short, with 10 bases between. CDR3 size: 15 residues.

V gene TRBV6-9 combines with J gene TRBJ2-5; 9 nucleotides match TRBD1. Germline-derived CDR1 and CDR2 are MNHGY and SVAAGI. The CDR3 runs to 15 residues. Germline trimming cut 5 bases from V and 5 bases from J; bases unmatched to any gene: 9. Written as DNA, the CDR3 is TGTGCCAGCAGTCGGGACAGGGTGCTTTTGGAGACCCAGTACTTC. As protein: CASSRDRVLLETQYF.